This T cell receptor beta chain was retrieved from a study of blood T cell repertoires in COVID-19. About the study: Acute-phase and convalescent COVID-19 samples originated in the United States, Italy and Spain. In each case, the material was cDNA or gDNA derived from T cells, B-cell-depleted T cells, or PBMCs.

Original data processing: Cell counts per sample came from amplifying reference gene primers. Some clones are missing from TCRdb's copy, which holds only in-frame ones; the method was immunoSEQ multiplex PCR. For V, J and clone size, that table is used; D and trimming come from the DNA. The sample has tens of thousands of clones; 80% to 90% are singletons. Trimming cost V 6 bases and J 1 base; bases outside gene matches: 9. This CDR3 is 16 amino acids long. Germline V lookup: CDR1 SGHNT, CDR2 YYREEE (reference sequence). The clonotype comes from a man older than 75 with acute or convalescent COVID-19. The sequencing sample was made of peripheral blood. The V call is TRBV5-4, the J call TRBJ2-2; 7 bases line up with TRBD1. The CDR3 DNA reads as TGTGCCAGCACCCCTGCGGACAGGCTGAACACCGGGGAGCTGTTTTTT. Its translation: CASTPADRLNTGELFF.